This TCR beta chain appears in the sequencing data of a study of blood T cell repertoires in COVID-19. Germline CDR1 reads SGDLS; CDR2 reads YYNGEE. With V trimmed by 2 bases and J by 4 bases, 1 base remained unmatched. CDR3 size: 15 residues. The assay was immunoSEQ multiplex PCR, and TCRdb's table has in-frame clones only and misses some. The data hold some 350,000 clones, with about four fifths observed a single time. On this clone: Other DNA sequences from this sample encode an identical CDR3 as well.

The clonotype was recovered from a man aged 30 to 45 with active or convalescent COVID-19. The sample was peripheral blood. This rearrangement joins TRBV9 to TRBJ2-1, with 12 bases that match TRBD2. The CDR3 loop reads CASSVGLAGYNEQFF. The CDR3, as DNA: TGTGCCAGCAGCGTCGGACTAGCGGGGTACAATGAGCAGTTCTTC.